Following are 22 T cell receptor beta chains from one sample sequenced in a study of vaccination and CD4 T cells after COVID-19 (dated by TCRdb to 2021 to 2024). Which antigens these TCRs recognize remains unknown. Library preparation was by PCR. The instrument was an Illumina iSeq 100. TCR sequencing of DNA from cultured CD4+ T cells used the Oncomine TCR Beta short-read assay at the Johns Hopkins FTIC core. TCRdb reanalyzed the raw reads on its own, using fastp at Q25 for trimming and MiXCR for clone calling, and kept in-frame beta chains. Entries are consolidated by CDR3 protein sequence, retaining the most common genes and DNA. The sample contains 9,500 to 13,000 distinct CDR3 sequences, approximately 80% of them found a single time. Around 20% of the sample is held by the ten biggest clonotypes. The sample's treatment or condition, from its label and the paper: roughly ten-day PBMC culture with coronavirus spike peptide pools or control peptides (ViraFEST assay).

The sequenced sample was CD4+ T cells from blood, cultured in vitro. These receptors were taken from a human donor who had recovered from COVID-19.

The chain combines TRBV6-5 with TRBJ2-1; 8 bases line up with TRBD1. The CDR3 loop spans 15 amino acids. Germline V gene lookup returns CDR1 MNHEY and CDR2 SVGAGI. The V segment lost 4 bases and the J segment 6 bases; nucleotides outside the gene matches: 8. CDR3 nucleotides: TGTGCCAGCAGTTCACGACAGGGGAGACCCAATGAGCAGTTCTTC. Amino acids: CASSSRQGRPNEQFF.

This clonotype has only one observation. This chain links TRBV20-1 with TRBJ2-1, with 15 bases matching TRBD2. V was pared by 3 bases and J by 7 bases, with 4 bases of the junction left unmatched. Germline-derived CDR1 and CDR2 are DFQATT and SNEGSKA (reference sequence). This CDR3 has 15 amino acids. The CDR3 loop is CSASLGTSGGNEQFF. The DNA of the CDR3 is TGCAGTGCTAGCCTAGGGACTAGCGGGGGGAATGAGCAGTTCTTC.

About this clonotype itself: At one end the junction does not follow the germline gene, possibly because of a read error. V gene TRBV30 combines with J gene TRBJ2-5; tentatively, D is TRBD1 or TRBD2 (5 bases each). The CDR3 runs to 12 residues. Germline V gene lookup returns CDR1 GTSNPN and CDR2 SVGIG (reference sequence). For the CDR3, the DNA is TGTGCCTGGAGTGTAGCCAGGGAGAGCCAGTACTTC. This codes for CAWSVARESQYF.

The rearrangement uses TRBV10-1 and TRBJ1-1, with D unclear. Germline CDR1 reads WNHNN; CDR2 reads SYGVQD (reference sequence). The ends were cut back, 6 bases at V and 1 base at J, with 15 bases in the middle. This CDR3 comprises 15 residues. In DNA, the CDR3 is TGCGCCAGCAGAGCCGGGCCAGGTCGGAACACTGAAGCTTTCTTT. Protein: CASRAGPGRNTEAFF.

The chain links TRBV11-2 to TRBJ2-7; 10 nucleotides agree with TRBD2. Trimming at V came to 5 bases and at J to 6 bases, leaving 13 bases not matched to a gene. Looked up from germline, CDR1 is SGHAT and CDR2 is FQNNGV. The CDR3 is made up of 16 amino acids. The CDR3 spells CASSISRLAGVREQYF. The CDR3 DNA sequence: TGTGCCAGCAGCATTAGTAGGCTAGCGGGAGTACGCGAGCAGTACTTC.

The chain recombines TRBV6-2 or TRBV6-3 with TRBJ1-5, with 9 bases lining up with TRBD1. After removal of 4 bases from V and 2 bases from J, the junction contained 3 bases not matched to a gene. The CDR3 runs 15 residues. Germline loops: CDR1 MNHEY, CDR2 SVGEGT. The CDR3 sequence is CASSFDRGGNQPQHF. The DNA for the CDR3 is TGTGCCAGCAGTTTTGACAGGGGGGGCAATCAGCCCCAGCATTTT.

This rearrangement joins TRBV7-9 to TRBJ1-1; D unresolved. The V gene lost 3 bases and the J gene lost 0 bases, with 8 bases spanning the gap. The germline V gene encodes CDR1 SEHNR and CDR2 FQNEAQ (reference sequence). This CDR3 has 14 amino acids. CDR3 coding DNA: TGTGCCAGCAGCTTGGCACGCATGAACACTGAAGCTTTCTTT. Amino acids: CASSLARMNTEAFF. Using reference TRBV7-9 and TRBJ1-1 for the parts outside the CDR3, the full variable domain is DTGVSQNPRHKITKRGQNVTFRCDPISEHNRLYWYRQTLGQGPEFLTYFQNEAQLEKSRLLSDRFSAERPKGSFSTLEIQRTEQGDSAMYLCASSLARMNTEAFFGQGTRLTVV.

The chain couples TRBV19 to TRBJ2-7; TRBD2 aligns across 15 bases. Germline V gene lookup returns CDR1 LNHDA and CDR2 SQIVND (reference sequence). The V segment lost 10 bases and the J segment 4 bases; nucleotides outside the gene matches: 23. This CDR3 is 20 amino acids long. The CDR3 nucleotides are TGTGCCACCCAAAGAGCAGGCGGACTAGCGGGAGGGCCGGTCGATTACGAGCAGTACTTC. Its translation: CATQRAGGLAGGPVDYEQYF.

The chain joins TRBV30 to TRBJ2-3; maybe TRBD2 (5 bases). This CDR3 has 13 residues. Germline V gives CDR1 GTSNPN, CDR2 SVGIG (reference sequence). V dropped 1 base and J dropped 6 bases, with 11 bases sitting between them. CDR3 bases: TGTGCCTGGAGTGGGGGAGCAGGCGATACGCAGTATTTT. This encodes CAWSGGAGDTQYF.

Only one count was recorded for this clonotype. The chain has TRBV7-6 and TRBJ2-1; D remains unclear. Germline V CDR1 and CDR2: SGHVS, FNYEAQ. The CDR3 totals 15 residues. V was pared by 5 bases and J by 6 bases, with 17 bases between. DNA for the CDR3: TGTGCCAGCAGCCCCCTATACCGGAAGATCAATGAGCAGTTCTTC. This translates into CASSPLYRKINEQFF. Filled out from reference TRBV7-6 and TRBJ2-1, the complete variable domain reads GAGVSQSPRYKVTKRGQDVALRCDPISGHVSLYWYRQALGQGPEFLTYFNYEAQQDKSGLPNDRFSAERPEGSISTLTIQRTEQRDSAMYRCASSPLYRKINEQFFGPGTRLTVL.

This sequence joins TRBV19 and TRBJ2-1; perhaps TRBD1 as D (5 bases). Germline values: CDR1 LNHDA, CDR2 SQIVND (reference sequence). The CDR3 extends over 12 amino acids. V lost 6 bases, J lost 6 bases, and 9 bases lay in between. The CDR3 region has the DNA TGTGCCAGTAGATGGGGCGGCAATGAGCAGTTCTTC. Encoded protein: CASRWGGNEQFF.

The CDR3 loop is CASSQVPPDTQYF. CDR3 DNA: TGCGCCAGCAGCCAAGTCCCCCCAGATACGCAGTATTTT. The genes are TRBV4-1 and TRBJ2-3, with D uncertain. The CDR3 is 13 residues long. V lost 1 base and J 4 bases, leaving 6 bases between the germline ends. Germline V lookup: CDR1 MGHRA, CDR2 YSYEKL.

The V gene is TRBV19, the J gene TRBJ1-2, with D perhaps matching TRBD1 (5 bases). V was cut by 4 bases and J by 5 bases, with 20 bases left in between. The CDR3 consists of 16 residues. In germline, CDR1 is LNHDA, CDR2 SQIVND (reference sequence). CDR3 coding DNA: TGTGCCAGTAGTAGACCCAGCCAGGGAGGATTGTATGGCTACACCTTC. Residues: CASSRPSQGGLYGYTF.

This chain connects TRBV6-2 or TRBV6-3 to TRBJ1-5; D is perhaps TRBD1 (6 bases). With 0 bases removed from V and 7 bases from J, the gap between germline ends came to 10 bases. The CDR3 extends over 14 amino acids. Looked up from germline, CDR1 is MNHEY and CDR2 is SVGEGT. The CDR3 is CASSYSGGGQPQHF. CDR3 DNA sequence: TGTGCCAGCAGTTACTCGGGGGGCGGGCAGCCCCAGCATTTT.

J is TRBJ1-5 and V is TRBV20-1, with D tentatively TRBD1 (6 bases). Trimming shortened V by 6 bases and J by 2 bases, and 23 bases separated the two germline ends. The CDR3 is 17 amino acids. Germline V gives CDR1 DFQATT, CDR2 SNEGSKA (reference sequence). In nucleotides, the CDR3 is TGCAGTGCCCCCCGGACGGGAGGACGGGGGCGCAATCAGCCCCAGCATTTT. Its translation: CSAPRTGGRGRNQPQHF.

J is TRBJ2-7 and V is TRBV27; a possible D gene is TRBD2 (5 bases). The CDR3 has 14 residues. From germline, CDR1 is MNHEY and CDR2 SMNVEV (reference sequence). V lost 2 bases and J lost 2, with 10 bases in between. The CDR3 here is CASSLRVGTYEQYF. The CDR3 DNA sequence: TGTGCCAGCAGTTTAAGGGTCGGGACCTACGAGCAGTACTTC.

The V and J genes are TRBV20-1 and TRBJ2-2, with D unclear. There are 14 residues in the CDR3. CDR1 is DFQATT, CDR2 SNEGSKA, per germline (reference sequence). Trimming removed 1 base from V and 6 bases from J, with 12 bases in between. DNA for the CDR3: TGCAGTGCTAGAGGGGTGGTTGGCGCCGGGGAGCTGTTTTTT. This codes for CSARGVVGAGELFF.

CDR3 nucleotides: TGTGCCAGCAGCTTCCAGGGTAATTCACCCCTCCACTTT. Encoded protein: CASSFQGNSPLHF. The chain employs TRBV7-9 and TRBJ1-6; D may be TRBD1 (5 bases). Deletions cut 3 bases from V and 6 bases from J, with 6 bases between. Germline V gives CDR1 SEHNR, CDR2 FQNEAQ (reference sequence). The CDR3 runs 13 residues.

The rearrangement links TRBV6-5 to TRBJ1-6; D is unresolved. The CDR3 runs to 16 residues. The germline V and J ends were trimmed by 0 bases and 6 bases, with 12 bases remaining between them. Germline CDR1 and CDR2: MNHEY and SVGAGI. The CDR3 DNA sequence: TGTGCCAGCAGTTACTCGATGGCAGAGGTTAATTCACCCCTCCACTTT. As protein: CASSYSMAEVNSPLHF.

This chain connects TRBV19 to TRBJ2-1, with 14 bases that match TRBD2. The CDR3 has 17 amino acids. V dropped 7 bases and J dropped 9; count of bases not matched to a gene: 14. CDR1 and CDR2 (germline): LNHDA, SQIVND (reference sequence). The CDR3 DNA follows: TGTGCCAGTACCAGTCCGGGACTAGCGGGAGTTTGGGGTGAGCAGTTCTTC. Protein: CASTSPGLAGVWGEQFF.

This clonotype appeared a single time. CDR3 region: CASSLVSYEQYF. CDR3 bases: TGTGCCAGCAGCTTAGTAAGCTACGAGCAGTACTTC. This chain links TRBV7-9 with TRBJ2-7; D is unresolved. The CDR3 has 12 residues. Germline assignment: CDR1 SEHNR and CDR2 FQNEAQ (reference sequence). V was pared by 1 base and J by 3 bases, with 4 bases between. The entire variable domain, with the rest obtained from reference TRBV7-9 and TRBJ2-7, is as follows: DTGVSQNPRHKITKRGQNVTFRCDPISEHNRLYWYRQTLGQGPEFLTYFQNEAQLEKSRLLSDRFSAERPKGSFSTLEIQRTEQGDSAMYLCASSLVSYEQYFGPGTRLTVT.

This chain connects TRBV6-2 or TRBV6-3 to TRBJ1-2; D possibly corresponds to TRBD1 (5 bases). Germline CDR1 reads MNHEY; CDR2 reads SVGEGT. CDR3 size: 15 residues. Trimming took off 4 bases at V and 4 bases at J, with 16 bases between the two ends. The CDR3 is CASSSRWGNGYGYTF. The CDR3 coding sequence is TGTGCCAGCAGTTCCCGCTGGGGGAACGGCTATGGCTACACCTTC.